These 24 T cell receptor beta chains were all obtained from the same sample, sequenced in a study of blood T cell repertoires in COVID-19. Sequencing was performed with immunoSEQ multiplex PCR; in TCRdb, only in-frame clones are kept and a portion is missing. The sample holds around 270,000 clones; 84% are singletons and the top ten take less than 20%. The sequenced sample was peripheral blood. The receptors derive from a person aged 65-85 years with COVID-19, enrolled during active disease.

V usage is TRBV24-1 and J usage is TRBJ2-3; D unresolved. The CDR3 contains 17 residues. Germline loops: CDR1 KGHDR, CDR2 SFDVKD. Trimming cost V 2 bases and J 5 bases, with 19 bases left between them. DNA for the CDR3: TGTGCCACCAGTGATTCGAGCAGCCCGGCGGTTGGAGATACGCAGTATTTT. Protein product: CATSDSSSPAVGDTQYF.

The chain carries TRBV7-2 and TRBJ1-4; perhaps TRBD1 as D (6 bases). The CDR3 contains 15 residues. V shed 5 bases and J shed 8 bases, with 18 bases lying between them. Germline lookup yields CDR1 SGHTA and CDR2 FQGNSA. The CDR3 region is CASSLQQGLGEKLFF. CDR3 coding DNA: TGTGCCAGCAGCCTACAACAGGGTTTGGGAGAAAAACTGTTTTTT. Looking up the rest from reference TRBV7-2 and TRBJ1-4 gives the full variable domain: GAGVSQSPSNKVTEKGKDVELRCDPISGHTALYWYRQSLGQGLEFLIYFQGNSAPDKSGLPSDRFSAERTGGSVSTLTIQRTQQEDSAVYLCASSLQQGLGEKLFFGSGTQLSVL.

This chain links TRBV7-9 with TRBJ2-3; 7 nucleotides align to TRBD2. Trimming removed 3 bases from V and 2 bases from J; junction bases left unmatched: 2. From germline, CDR1 is SEHNR and CDR2 FQNEAQ (reference sequence). The CDR3 has 14 residues. DNA of the CDR3: TGTGCCAGCAGCTTCGGGGACTACACAGATACGCAGTATTTT. Protein product: CASSFGDYTDTQYF.

The V call is TRBV6-5, the J call TRBJ1-5; D call uncertain. CDR1 is MNHEY and CDR2 is SVGAGI in the germline V gene. V lost 5 bases, J lost 6 bases, and 14 bases lay in between. The CDR3 contains 14 residues. CDR3 loop: CASSPLGRAQPQHF. As DNA, the CDR3 is TGTGCCAGCAGTCCTCTTGGGAGGGCTCAGCCCCAGCATTTT.

The chain has TRBV5-1 and TRBJ2-7; a possible D gene is TRBD1 (5 bases). With 4 bases removed from V and 3 bases from J, the gap between germline ends came to 14 bases. This CDR3 is built from 14 residues. CDR1 and CDR2 from the germline V gene are SGHRS and YFSETQ. The CDR3 DNA is TGCGCCAGCAGCCCTCGGACAACCTACTACGAGCAGTACTTC. It translates to CASSPRTTYYEQYF.

This clone was seen once. V gene TRBV6-6 combines with J gene TRBJ2-5; 10 bases align to TRBD2. The CDR3 contains 16 residues. The J segment lost 1 base and the V segment lost 6 bases, leaving 8 bases of the junction unmatched. Germline CDR1 is MNHNY and CDR2 is SVGAGI (reference sequence). The CDR3, as DNA: TGTGCCAGCAGCCACCCAGGACTAGCGGTCCAAGAGACCCAGTACTTC. Its translation is CASSHPGLAVQETQYF.

This chain connects TRBV7-2 to TRBJ1-4; tentative D call: TRBD1 (6 bases). The germline V and J ends were trimmed by 0 bases and 1 base, with 12 bases remaining between them. Germline V lookup: CDR1 SGHTA, CDR2 FQGNSA. The CDR3 has 17 amino acids. CDR3 in amino acids: CASSLARGGGTNEKLFF. In DNA form, the CDR3 reads TGTGCCAGCAGCTTAGCTAGGGGGGGCGGAACTAATGAAAAACTGTTTTTT.

The chain employs TRBV11-2 and TRBJ2-7; 9 bases are shared with TRBD2. The length of the CDR3 is 14 residues. After removal of 5 bases from V and 7 bases from J, the junction contained 9 bases not matched to a gene. Germline V CDR1 and CDR2: SGHAT, FQNNGV. In DNA form, the CDR3 reads TGTGCCAGCAGCACCGGGACTAGCTTCGTTGAGCAGTACTTC. Its translation: CASSTGTSFVEQYF.

This chain connects TRBV5-1 to TRBJ1-1; D unresolved. The ends were cut back, 0 bases at V and 1 base at J, with 7 bases in the middle. The CDR3 sequence is 14 residues long. Germline V CDR1 and CDR2: SGHRS, YFSETQ. CDR3 nucleotide sequence: TGCGCCAGCAGCTTGGTTCCGAGGAACACTGAAGCTTTCTTT. This encodes CASSLVPRNTEAFF.

The J gene is TRBJ1-1, the V gene TRBV18; possible D gene TRBD1, 5 bases. V lost 6 bases and J lost 2, with 16 bases in between. CDR3 length: 15 residues. Germline V CDR1 and CDR2: KGHSH, LQKENI. CDR3 amino acids: CASSPGRAGNTEAFF. CDR3 sequence (DNA): TGTGCCAGCTCGCCGGGGCGCGCGGGAAACACTGAAGCTTTCTTT.

The chain links TRBV27 to TRBJ2-1; a weak D match, TRBD2 (5 bases). Germline V CDR1 and CDR2: MNHEY, SMNVEV (reference sequence). The CDR3 is made up of 17 amino acids. V lost 2 bases and J lost 9, with 23 bases in between. The CDR3 DNA reads TGTGCCAGCAGTTTAGCGGGCTCGGGTTGGGTTCTTGGTGAGCAGTTCTTC. Its protein product is CASSLAGSGWVLGEQFF.

V is TRBV7-2 and J is TRBJ2-5; 7 bases line up with TRBD1. V shed 5 bases and J 4 bases; nucleotides not matched to a gene: 7. Germline values: CDR1 SGHTA, CDR2 FQGNSA. The CDR3 is 14 residues long. Written as DNA, the CDR3 is TGTGCCAGCAGCCCCGACAGGGTATCAGAGACCCAGTACTTC. This gives the protein CASSPDRVSETQYF.

In its sample, this clone was seen a few times. V and J are TRBV9 and TRBJ2-2; 10 nucleotides line up with TRBD2. The CDR3 totals 14 residues. Germline V gives CDR1 SGDLS, CDR2 YYNGEE. J was trimmed by 4 bases and V by 5 bases; bases with no gene match: 2. Here the CDR3 reads CASRRTSGTGELFF. The CDR3 coding sequence is TGTGCCAGCAGAAGGACTAGCGGCACCGGGGAGCTGTTTTTT.

The gene calls are TRBV3-1 (or the pseudogene TRBV3-2) and TRBJ1-1; D gene unclear. This CDR3 has 15 residues. The germline CDR1 and CDR2 sequences are LGHDT and YNNKEL (reference sequence). V shed 1 base and J shed 0 bases, with 9 bases lying between them. The chain's CDR3 is CASSQGPGMNTEAFF. The CDR3 coding sequence is TGTGCCAGCAGCCAAGGGCCGGGTATGAACACTGAAGCTTTCTTT.

CDR3 sequence: CASSSTRGQNNYGYTF. As DNA, the CDR3 is TGTGCCAGCAGCTCAACGAGGGGACAGAATAACTATGGCTACACCTTC. The chain employs TRBV7-2 and TRBJ1-2; 7 bases fit TRBD1. The CDR3 contains 16 residues. J lost 1 base, V lost 4 bases, and 9 bases had no gene match. CDR1 and CDR2 (germline): SGHTA, FQGNSA.

This clone was picked up one time. The rearrangement joins TRBV7-9 to TRBJ1-5, with 12 bases lining up with TRBD1. The CDR3 extends over 14 amino acids. Germline V gene lookup returns CDR1 SEHNR and CDR2 FQNEAQ (reference sequence). V was pared by 5 bases and J by 7 bases, with 3 bases of the junction left unmatched. Written as DNA, the CDR3 is TGTGCCAGCAGCCCGGGGACAGGGGGCCAGCCCCAGCATTTT. Protein: CASSPGTGGQPQHF.

The chain carries TRBV7-8 and TRBJ2-7; D perhaps matches TRBD1 (6 bases). Germline V gene lookup returns CDR1 SGHVS and CDR2 FQNEAQ. V was shortened by 5 bases and J by 0 bases, with 11 bases between the two germline ends. This CDR3 is 14 amino acids long. CDR3 DNA sequence: TGTGCCAGCAGCATCGCAGGGGCCTCCTACGAGCAGTACTTC. This translates into CASSIAGASYEQYF. Complete variable domain (other parts from reference TRBV7-8 and TRBJ2-7): GAGVSQSPRYKVAKRGQDVALRCDPISGHVSLFWYQQALGQGPEFLTYFQNEAQLDKSGLPSDRFFAERPEGSVSTLKIQRTQQEDSAVYLCASSIAGASYEQYFGPGTRLTVT.

This rearrangement joins TRBV5-6 to TRBJ1-1; a possible D gene is TRBD1 (5 bases). The CDR3 consists of 14 residues. CDR1 is SGHDT and CDR2 is YYEEEE in the germline V gene. V was cut by 4 bases and J by 1 base, with 11 bases left in between. The CDR3 DNA is TGTGCCAGCAGCACTGGGGGGTCGAACACTGAAGCTTTCTTT. The encoded protein is CASSTGGSNTEAFF.

This chain links TRBV28 with TRBJ1-4; 9 bases agree with TRBD1. J gave up 4 bases and V 6 bases, and 12 bases lay outside the gene matches. The CDR3 runs 17 residues. Germline loops: CDR1 MDHEN, CDR2 SYDVKM. The CDR3 coding sequence is TGTGCCAGCAGCAACTGGGGGCAGGGACAGGGTAATGAAAAACTGTTTTTT. It translates to CASSNWGQGQGNEKLFF.

This clone has a handful of counts. The V call is TRBV11-3, the J call TRBJ2-1, with D unresolved. Per the germline V gene, CDR1 is SGHNT and CDR2 is YENEEA. This CDR3 comprises 14 residues. V was trimmed by 1 base and J by 3 bases, leaving 7 bases between them. The CDR3 is CASSLGADYNEQFF. DNA for the CDR3: TGTGCCAGCAGCTTAGGGGCCGACTACAATGAGCAGTTCTTC.

The chain links TRBV11-2 to TRBJ2-1; TRBD1 matches at 7 bases. The V segment lost 4 bases and the J segment 3 bases; nucleotides outside the gene matches: 9. The CDR3 is 16 amino acids. From germline, CDR1 is SGHAT and CDR2 FQNNGV. As DNA, the CDR3 is TGTGCCAGCAGCTCTAAAAACAGGGGATACTACAATGAGCAGTTCTTC. Its protein product is CASSSKNRGYYNEQFF.

The rearrangement uses TRBV19 and TRBJ1-5, with D possibly matching TRBD1 (5 bases). CDR1 and CDR2 (germline): LNHDA, SQIVND (reference sequence). With 5 bases removed from V and 4 bases from J, the gap between germline ends came to 9 bases. The CDR3 contains 13 residues. CDR3 sequence: CASSGGGNQPQHF. Here the CDR3 DNA reads TGTGCCAGTAGTGGGGGGGGGAATCAGCCCCAGCATTTT.

The chain is built from TRBV19 and TRBJ1-4; 11 nucleotides agree with TRBD1. V lost 5 bases and J lost 5; bases outside the gene matches: 1. The CDR3 is 14 residues long. Germline V lookup: CDR1 LNHDA, CDR2 SQIVND (reference sequence). CDR3 sequence reads: CASSRDRGNEKLFF. In DNA, the CDR3 is TGTGCCAGTAGTCGGGACAGGGGGAATGAAAAACTGTTTTTT.

This rearrangement joins TRBV5-1 to TRBJ1-1; 7 bases line up with TRBD1. The ends lost 5 bases at V and 1 base at J; junction bases unmatched: 8. CDR3 length: 15 residues. Per germline, CDR1 SGHRS and CDR2 YFSETQ. The CDR3 coding sequence is TGCGCCAGCAGACAACTACAGGGGACGAACACTGAAGCTTTCTTT. This codes for CASRQLQGTNTEAFF.